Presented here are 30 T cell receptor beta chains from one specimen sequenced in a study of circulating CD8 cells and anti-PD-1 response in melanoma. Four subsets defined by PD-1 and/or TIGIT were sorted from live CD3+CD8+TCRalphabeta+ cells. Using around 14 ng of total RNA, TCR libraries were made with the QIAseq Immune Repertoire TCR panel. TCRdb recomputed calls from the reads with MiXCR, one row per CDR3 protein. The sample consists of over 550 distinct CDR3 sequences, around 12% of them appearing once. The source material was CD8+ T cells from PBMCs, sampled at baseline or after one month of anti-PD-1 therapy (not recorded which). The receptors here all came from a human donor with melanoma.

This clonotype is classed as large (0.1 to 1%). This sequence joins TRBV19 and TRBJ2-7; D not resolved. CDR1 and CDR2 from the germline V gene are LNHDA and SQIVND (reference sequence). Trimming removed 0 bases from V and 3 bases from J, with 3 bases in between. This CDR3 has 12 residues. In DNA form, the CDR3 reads TGTGCCAGTAGTATAGATGACTACGAGCAGTACTTC. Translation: CASSIDDYEQYF. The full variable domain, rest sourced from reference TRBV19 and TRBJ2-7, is DGGITQSPKYLFRKEGQNVTLSCEQNLNHDAMYWYRQDPGQGLRLIYYSQIVNDFQKGDIAEGYSVSREKKESFPLTVTSAQKNPTAFYLCASSIDDYEQYFGPGTRLTVT.

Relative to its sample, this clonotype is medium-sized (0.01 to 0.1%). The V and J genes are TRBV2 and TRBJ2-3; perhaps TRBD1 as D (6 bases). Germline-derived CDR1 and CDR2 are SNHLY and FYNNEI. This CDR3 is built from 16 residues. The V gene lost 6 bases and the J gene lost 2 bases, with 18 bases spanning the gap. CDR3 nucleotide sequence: TGTGCCAGCAGCCGGGACACCCATAAATTCACAGATACGCAGTATTTT. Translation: CASSRDTHKFTDTQYF.

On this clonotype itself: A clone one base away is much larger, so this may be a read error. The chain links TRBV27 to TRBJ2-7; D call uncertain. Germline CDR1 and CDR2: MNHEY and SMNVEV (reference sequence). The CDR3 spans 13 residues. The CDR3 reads CAGSLGPHYEQYF. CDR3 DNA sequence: TGTGCCGGCAGCCTTGGGCCACACTACGAGCAGTACTTC.

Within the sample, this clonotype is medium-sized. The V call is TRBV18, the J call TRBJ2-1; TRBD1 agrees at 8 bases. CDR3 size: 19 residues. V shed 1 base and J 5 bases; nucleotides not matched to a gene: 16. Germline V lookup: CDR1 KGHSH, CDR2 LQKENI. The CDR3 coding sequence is TGTGCCAGCTCACCACGCGGACAGGGATCGGGGGCTCTTAACAATGAGCAGTTCTTC. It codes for CASSPRGQGSGALNNEQFF.

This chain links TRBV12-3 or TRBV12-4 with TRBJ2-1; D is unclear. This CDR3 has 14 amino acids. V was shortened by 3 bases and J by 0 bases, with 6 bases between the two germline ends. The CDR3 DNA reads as TGTGCCAGCAGTTTGGGCCCCTCCTACAATGAGCAGTTCTTC. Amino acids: CASSLGPSYNEQFF.

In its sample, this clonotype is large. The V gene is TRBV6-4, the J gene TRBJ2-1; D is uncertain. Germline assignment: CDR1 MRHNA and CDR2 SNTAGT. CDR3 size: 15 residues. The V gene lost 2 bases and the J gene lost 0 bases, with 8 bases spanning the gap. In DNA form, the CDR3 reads TGTGCCAGCAGTGACCGTCCGAGCTCCTACAATGAGCAGTTCTTC. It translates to CASSDRPSSYNEQFF.

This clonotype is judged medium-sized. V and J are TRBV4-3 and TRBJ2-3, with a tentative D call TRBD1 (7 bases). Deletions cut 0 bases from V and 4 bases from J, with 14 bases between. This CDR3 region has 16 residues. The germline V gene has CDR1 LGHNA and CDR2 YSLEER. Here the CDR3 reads CASSQDLGRGADTQYF. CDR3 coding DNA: TGCGCCAGCAGCCAAGATCTGGGCAGGGGGGCAGATACGCAGTATTTT.

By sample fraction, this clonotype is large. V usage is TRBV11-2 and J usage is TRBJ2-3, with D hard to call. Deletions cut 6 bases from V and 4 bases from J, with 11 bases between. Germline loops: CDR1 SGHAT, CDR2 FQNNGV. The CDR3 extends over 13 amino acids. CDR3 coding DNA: TGTGCCAGCAGAGGGCTGGGTGCAGATACGCAGTATTTT. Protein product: CASRGLGADTQYF. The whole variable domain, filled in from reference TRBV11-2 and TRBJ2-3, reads EAGVAQSPRYKIIEKRQSVAFWCNPISGHATLYWYQQILGQGPKLLIQFQNNGVVDDSQLPKDRFSAERLKGVDSTLKIQPAKLEDSAVYLCASRGLGADTQYFGPGTRLTVL.

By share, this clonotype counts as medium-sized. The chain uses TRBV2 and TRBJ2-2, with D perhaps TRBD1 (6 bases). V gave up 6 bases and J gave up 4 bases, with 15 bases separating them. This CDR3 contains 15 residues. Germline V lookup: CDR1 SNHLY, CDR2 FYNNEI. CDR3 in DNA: TGTGCCAGCAGGGATCAGCCAGGGGCCACCGGGGAGCTGTTTTTT. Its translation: CASRDQPGATGELFF.

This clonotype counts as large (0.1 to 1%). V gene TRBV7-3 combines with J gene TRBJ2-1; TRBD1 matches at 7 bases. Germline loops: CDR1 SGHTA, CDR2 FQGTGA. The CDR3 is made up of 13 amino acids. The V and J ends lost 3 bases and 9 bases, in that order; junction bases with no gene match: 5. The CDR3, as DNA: TGTGCCAGCAGCTTTGGACAGGTGGCTGAGCAGTTCTTC. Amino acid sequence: CASSFGQVAEQFF.

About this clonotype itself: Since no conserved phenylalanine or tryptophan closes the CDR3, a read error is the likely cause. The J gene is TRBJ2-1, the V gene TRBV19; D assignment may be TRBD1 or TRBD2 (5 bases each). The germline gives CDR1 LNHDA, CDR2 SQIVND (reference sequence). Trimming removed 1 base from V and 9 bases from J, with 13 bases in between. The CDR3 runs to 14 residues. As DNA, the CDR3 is TGTGCCAGTAGTATAGTATCCGGGACCGGTGAGCAGTTCCTC. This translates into CASSIVSGTGEQFL.

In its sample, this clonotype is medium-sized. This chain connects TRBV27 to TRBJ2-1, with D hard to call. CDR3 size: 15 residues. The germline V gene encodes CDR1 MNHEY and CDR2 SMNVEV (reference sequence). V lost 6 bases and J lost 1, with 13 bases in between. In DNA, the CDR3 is TGTGCCAGCAGGGAACTCGGCAATTCCTACAATGAGCAGTTCTTC. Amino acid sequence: CASRELGNSYNEQFF.

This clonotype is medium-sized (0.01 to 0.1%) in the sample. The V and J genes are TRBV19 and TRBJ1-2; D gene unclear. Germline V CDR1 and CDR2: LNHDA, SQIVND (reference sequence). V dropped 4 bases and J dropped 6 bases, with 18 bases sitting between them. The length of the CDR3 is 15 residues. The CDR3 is CASSTLRWRIHGYTF. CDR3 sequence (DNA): TGTGCCAGTAGTACCCTGAGGTGGAGGATTCATGGCTACACCTTC.

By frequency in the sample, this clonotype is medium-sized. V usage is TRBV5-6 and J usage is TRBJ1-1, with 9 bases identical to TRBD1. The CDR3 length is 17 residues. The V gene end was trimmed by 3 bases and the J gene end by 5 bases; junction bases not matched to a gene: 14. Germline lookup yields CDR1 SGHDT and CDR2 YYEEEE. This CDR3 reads CASSSPDRGFRRTEAFF. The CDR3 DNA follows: TGTGCCAGCAGCTCCCCGGACAGGGGCTTTCGAAGGACTGAAGCTTTCTTT.

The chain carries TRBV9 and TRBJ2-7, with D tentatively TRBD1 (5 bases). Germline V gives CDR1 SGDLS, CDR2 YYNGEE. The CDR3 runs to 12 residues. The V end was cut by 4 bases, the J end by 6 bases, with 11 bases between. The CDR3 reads CASSSGAFEQYF. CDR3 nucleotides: TGTGCCAGCAGCTCTGGGGCATTCGAGCAGTACTTC.

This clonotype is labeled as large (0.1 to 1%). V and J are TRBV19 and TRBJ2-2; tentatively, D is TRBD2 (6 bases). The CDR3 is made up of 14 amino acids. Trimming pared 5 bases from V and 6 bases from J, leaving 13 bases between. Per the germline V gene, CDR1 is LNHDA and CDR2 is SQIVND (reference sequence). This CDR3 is CASSVTSLAGELFF. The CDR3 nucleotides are TGTGCCAGTAGTGTGACTAGTCTTGCCGGGGAGCTGTTTTTT.

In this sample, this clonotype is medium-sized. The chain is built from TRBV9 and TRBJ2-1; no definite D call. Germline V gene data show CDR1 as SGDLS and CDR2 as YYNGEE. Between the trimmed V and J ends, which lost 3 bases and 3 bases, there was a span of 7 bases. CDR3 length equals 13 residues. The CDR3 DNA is TGTGCCAGCAGCGACAGCCTCTACAATGAGCAGTTCTTC. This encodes CASSDSLYNEQFF.

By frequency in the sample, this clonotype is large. The chain's CDR3 is CASSTSGRTYEQYF. The CDR3 coding sequence is TGTGCCAGTAGTACTAGCGGGAGGACCTACGAGCAGTACTTC. The V call is TRBV19, the J call TRBJ2-7, with TRBD2 identical over 11 bases. Germline trimming cut 4 bases from V and 2 bases from J; bases unmatched to any gene: 1. The germline gives CDR1 LNHDA, CDR2 SQIVND (reference sequence). The CDR3 extends over 14 amino acids.

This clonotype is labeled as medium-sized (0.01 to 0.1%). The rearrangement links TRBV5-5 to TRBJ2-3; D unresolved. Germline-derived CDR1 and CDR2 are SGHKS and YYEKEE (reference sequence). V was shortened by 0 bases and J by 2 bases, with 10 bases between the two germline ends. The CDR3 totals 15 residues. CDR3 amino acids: CASSLGTTLTDTQYF. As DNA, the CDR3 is TGTGCCAGCAGCTTGGGGACGACGCTCACAGATACGCAGTATTTT.

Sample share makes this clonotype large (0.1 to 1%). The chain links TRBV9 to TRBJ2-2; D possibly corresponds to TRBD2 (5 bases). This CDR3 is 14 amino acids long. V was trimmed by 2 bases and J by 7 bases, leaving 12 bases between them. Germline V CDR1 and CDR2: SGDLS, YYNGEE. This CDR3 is CASSVASGGGELFF. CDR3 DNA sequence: TGTGCCAGCAGCGTGGCCAGCGGTGGCGGGGAGCTGTTTTTT.

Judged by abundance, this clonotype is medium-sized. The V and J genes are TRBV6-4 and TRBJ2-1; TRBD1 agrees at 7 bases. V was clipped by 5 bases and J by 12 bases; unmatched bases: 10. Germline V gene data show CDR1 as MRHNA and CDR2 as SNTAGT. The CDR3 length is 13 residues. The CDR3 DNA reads TGTGCCAGCAGTCGAGATCACCGGGACAGGCAGTTCTTC. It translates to CASSRDHRDRQFF.

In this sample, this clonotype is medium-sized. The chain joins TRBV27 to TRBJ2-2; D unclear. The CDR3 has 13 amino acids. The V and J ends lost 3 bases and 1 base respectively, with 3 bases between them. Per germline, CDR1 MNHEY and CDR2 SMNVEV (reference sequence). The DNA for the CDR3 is TGTGCCAGCAGTTTCTTGAACACCGGGGAGCTGTTTTTT. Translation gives CASSFLNTGELFF.

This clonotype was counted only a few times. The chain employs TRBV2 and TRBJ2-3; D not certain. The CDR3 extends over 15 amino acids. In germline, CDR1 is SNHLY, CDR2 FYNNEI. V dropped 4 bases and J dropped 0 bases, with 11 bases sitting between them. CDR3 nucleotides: TGTGCCAGCAGTGGCCTCGCGGCTAGCACAGATACGCAGTATTTT. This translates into CASSGLAASTDTQYF.

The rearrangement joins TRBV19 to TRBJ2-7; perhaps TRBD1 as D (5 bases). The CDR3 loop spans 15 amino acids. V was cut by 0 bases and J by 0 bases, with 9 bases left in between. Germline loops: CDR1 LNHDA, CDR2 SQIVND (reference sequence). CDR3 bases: TGTGCCAGTAGTATAGAGGACACTTTCTCCTACGAGCAGTACTTC. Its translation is CASSIEDTFSYEQYF. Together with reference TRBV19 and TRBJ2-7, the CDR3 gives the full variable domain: DGGITQSPKYLFRKEGQNVTLSCEQNLNHDAMYWYRQDPGQGLRLIYYSQIVNDFQKGDIAEGYSVSREKKESFPLTVTSAQKNPTAFYLCASSIEDTFSYEQYFGPGTRLTVT.

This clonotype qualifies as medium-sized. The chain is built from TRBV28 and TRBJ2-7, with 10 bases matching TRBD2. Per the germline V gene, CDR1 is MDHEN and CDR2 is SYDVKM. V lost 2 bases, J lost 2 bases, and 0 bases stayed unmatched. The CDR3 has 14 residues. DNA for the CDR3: TGTGCCAGCAGTTTACTAGCGGGAGCCTACGAGCAGTACTTC. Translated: CASSLLAGAYEQYF.

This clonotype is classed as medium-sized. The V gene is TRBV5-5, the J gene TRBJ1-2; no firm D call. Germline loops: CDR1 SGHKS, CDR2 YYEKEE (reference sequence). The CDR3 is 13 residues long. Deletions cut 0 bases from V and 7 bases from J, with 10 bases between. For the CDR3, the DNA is TGTGCCAGCAGCTTGGTAGCCGGGTTTGGCTACACCTTC. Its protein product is CASSLVAGFGYTF.

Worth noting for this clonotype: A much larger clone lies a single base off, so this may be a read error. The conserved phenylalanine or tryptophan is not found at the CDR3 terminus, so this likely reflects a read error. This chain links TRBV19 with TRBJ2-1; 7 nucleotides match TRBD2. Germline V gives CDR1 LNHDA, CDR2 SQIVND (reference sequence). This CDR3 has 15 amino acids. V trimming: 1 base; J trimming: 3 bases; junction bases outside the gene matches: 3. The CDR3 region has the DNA TGTGCCAGTAGTATAGCTAGCGGCCACTACAATGAGCAGTTCCTC. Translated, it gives CASSIASGHYNEQFL.

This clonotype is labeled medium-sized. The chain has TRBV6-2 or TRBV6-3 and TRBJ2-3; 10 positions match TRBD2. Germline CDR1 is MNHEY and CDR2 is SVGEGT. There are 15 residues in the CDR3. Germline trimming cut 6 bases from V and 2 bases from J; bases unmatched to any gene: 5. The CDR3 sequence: CASSESGGATDTQYF. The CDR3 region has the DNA TGTGCCAGCAGCGAAAGCGGGGGGGCCACAGATACGCAGTATTTT.

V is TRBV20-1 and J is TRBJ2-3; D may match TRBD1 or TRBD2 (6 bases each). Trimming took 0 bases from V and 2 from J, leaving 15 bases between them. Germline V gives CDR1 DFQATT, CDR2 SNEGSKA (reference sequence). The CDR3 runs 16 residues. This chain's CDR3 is CSARDRGKGDTDTQYF. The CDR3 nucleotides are TGCAGTGCTAGAGATCGGGGGAAGGGGGACACAGATACGCAGTATTTT.

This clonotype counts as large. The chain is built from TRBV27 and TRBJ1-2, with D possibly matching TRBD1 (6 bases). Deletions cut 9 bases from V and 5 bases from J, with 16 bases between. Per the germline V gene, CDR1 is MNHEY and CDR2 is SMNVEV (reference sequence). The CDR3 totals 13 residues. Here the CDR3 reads CARPFQGLYGYTF. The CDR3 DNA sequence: TGTGCCAGACCTTTTCAGGGGTTGTATGGCTACACCTTC.